This TCR beta chain emerged from a study of PD-1 blockade in mismatch repair-deficient tumors. Study-level information: Patients had approximately 11 mismatch repair-deficient cancer types and were previously treated and progressing.

Mismatch repair deficiency was confirmed in all patients, by PCR or immunohistochemistry. TCR sequencing covered a few patients who responded to pembrolizumab. The protocol was immunoSEQ multiplex PCR, while the TCRdb copy is restricted to in-frame clones and leaves out a portion. The table shows about 39,000 clones, with approximately 88% occurring only once. The CDR3 has 17 amino acids. The chain carries TRBV21-1 and TRBJ1-5; the table's D gene call, TRBD1, was not cross checked with the DNA. TRBV21-1 is reported as a pseudogene. The sequencing here drew on PBMCs, taken about 40 weeks after starting pembrolizumab. The origin of this receptor is an adult with mismatch repair-deficient cancer. DNA of the CDR3: TGTGCCAGCAGCAAAAGGGTCCGACAGGGGCGAAATCAGCCCCAGCATTTT. Amino acid sequence: CASSKRVRQGRNQPQHF.